These 6 T cell receptor beta chains share one sample of origin, sequenced in a study of T-cell reconstitution after alpha-beta-depleted transplantation in children. Unique molecular identifiers were incorporated when the TCRbeta library was constructed. TCRdb processed the PCR reads anew with MiXCR; each CDR3 protein has one entry. In the table there are about 6,500 distinct CDR3 sequences, around 10% of which are singletons. The sample was PBMCs, mostly from graft donor cells, taken 180 days after TCRalphabeta/CD19-depleted stem cell transplant. These receptors were taken from a child under two years old who had a stem cell transplant for acute myeloid leukemia, so the T cells may come from the graft donor.

This chain connects TRBV28 to TRBJ1-3; no reliable D call. Per the germline V gene, CDR1 is MDHEN and CDR2 is SYDVKM. The CDR3 consists of 11 residues. V was clipped by 7 bases and J by 7 bases, with 8 bases between them. The CDR3 loop is CASIRGNTIYF. As DNA, the CDR3 is TGTGCCAGCATCCGAGGGAACACCATATATTTT. Full variable domain (rest looked up from reference TRBV28 and TRBJ1-3): DVKVTQSSRYLVKRTGEKVFLECVQDMDHENMFWYRQDPGLGLRLIYFSYDVKMKEKGDIPEGYSVSREKKERFSLILESASTNQTSMYLCASIRGNTIYFGEGSWLTVV.

This clonotype came up many times. The gene calls are TRBV20-1 and TRBJ2-5, with a tentative D call TRBD2 (5 bases). Trimming left V 1 base short and J 5 bases short, with 11 bases between. This CDR3 comprises 13 residues. The germline gives CDR1 DFQATT, CDR2 SNEGSKA (reference sequence). The CDR3 bases are TGCAGTGCTAGAGTTGCTTGGGAGGAGACCCAGTACTTC. Translated, it gives CSARVAWEETQYF.

In its sample, this clonotype was seen many times. The V and J genes are TRBV20-1 and TRBJ1-4; perhaps TRBD1 as D (5 bases). Germline values: CDR1 DFQATT, CDR2 SNEGSKA (reference sequence). Trimming left V 6 bases short and J 3 bases short, with 14 bases between. The CDR3 is made up of 14 amino acids. The CDR3 nucleotides read TGCAGTGCCCCCTGGGACTCTTCTAATGAAAAACTGTTTTTT. Residues: CSAPWDSSNEKLFF.

This clonotype was picked up many times. The chain couples TRBV20-1 to TRBJ2-3; D unclear. CDR1 and CDR2 (germline): DFQATT, SNEGSKA (reference sequence). This CDR3 has 12 amino acids. Deletions cut 3 bases from V and 4 bases from J, with 8 bases between. In DNA, the CDR3 is TGCAGTGCTAGTCTGGTGGCAGATACGCAGTATTTT. This codes for CSASLVADTQYF.

The chain combines TRBV7-2 with TRBJ1-2; weak D call: TRBD1 (5 bases). The CDR3 has 17 residues. V lost 2 bases, J lost 0 bases, and 16 bases lay in between. CDR1 is SGHTA, CDR2 FQGNSA, per germline. CDR3 in amino acids: CASSLPTTGLANYGYTF. The CDR3, as DNA: TGTGCCAGCAGCTTACCTACCACAGGATTAGCTAACTATGGCTACACCTTC.

The table lists this clonotype with many counts. The V gene is TRBV6-5, the J gene TRBJ2-1; D remains unclear. The CDR3 consists of 15 residues. Looked up from germline, CDR1 is MNHEY and CDR2 is SVGAGI. V lost 2 bases and J 2 bases, leaving 10 bases between the germline ends. The CDR3 nucleotides are TGTGCCAGCAGTTACGAGGACCCTCCCTACAATGAGCAGTTCTTC. Residues: CASSYEDPPYNEQFF.